The entry below gives a single TCR beta chain sequence along with its context. Its antigen target is currently unknown. No base-level quality is on record; no much larger clone is a single base apart. TCRbeta CDR3 regions were amplified from genomic DNA using the immunoSEQ Assay, a bias-controlled multiplex PCR. The original methods were these. Within the assay, amplification of reference gene primers was used to estimate how many nucleated cells each sample contained. To quantify the absolute abundance of each unique TCRbeta CDR3 rearrangement, sequence reads were collapsed and filtered. Productive Simpson clonality was computed per sample as the square root of Simpson's diversity index over productive rearrangements. TCRdb carries this immuneACCESS record with in-frame sequences only. Its versions omit some clonotypes, under half of them owing to an unresolved V gene in the studies checked, with the rest unexplained. V and J calls and clone size follow that table, whereas D and trimming were derived from the DNA. The sample includes 150,000 to 200,000 clones, with 88% observed a single time. Jointly, the top ten make up 6.5% to 8% of the sample.

The entry originates in a study of blood T cell repertoires in COVID-19 (dated by TCRdb to 2019 to 2021). Describing the broader study: Samples from collaborators originated in the United States, Italy and Spain and spanned both the acute and convalescent phases of COVID-19. Subjects who had been exposed to COVID-19, were actively infected with it, or had recovered from it provided the deeply sampled blood TCRbeta repertoires that made up the dataset. HLA class I and class II types, where available, came from metadata supplied by the sample provider rather than from assay-based typing. The repertoires were made available in a free public database intended to serve as a resource for research on the immune response to SARS-CoV-2. Samples came from the ongoing ImmuneRACE study (first 160 participants) plus 1,254 subjects from 6 global collaborators. The material from the prospective study consisted of cDNA or gDNA derived from T cells, B-cell-depleted T cells, or PBMCs. The sample metadata nearly always contained a de-identified subject ID, COVID-19 status, age in years and sex. Study-wide findings and limitations: The quantity of clinical and demographic metadata differed by source and by participant and was supplied without curation.

Participants in the prospective study were enrolled through a virtual design, were aged roughly 18 to 100 years, and lived in about two dozen United States geographic areas. Cohort assignment in the prospective study relied on participant-reported clinical history from a screening survey and a study questionnaire. Recovered participants in ImmuneRACE Cohort 3 were defined as having two consecutive negative NP/OP PCR tests, clearance from a healthcare professional, or resolution of symptoms. In the prospective study, whole blood, serum and a nasopharyngeal or oropharyngeal swab were collected from each participant by mobile phlebotomists. Additional blood draws and questionnaires over an approximately two-month period could optionally be provided by prospective study participants. Before DNA extraction, blood samples from the prospective study were shipped at room temperature or frozen. V and J lose 8 bases and 7 bases, and a span of 11 bases separates them. Counted from cysteine to phenylalanine, this CDR3 has 12 amino acids. Just the 36-base CDR3 DNA is kept, in frame starting at base 1. The germline V gene (reference sequence) specifies MNHEY as CDR1 and SMNVEV as CDR2.

This chain is built from TRBV27 and TRBJ1-4; TRBD1 is a possible D gene, resting on 5 matching bases. The source of this sequence is a woman aged 45-65 years who had recovered from COVID-19. What was sequenced was PBMCs or T cells enriched from blood (not recorded which). At the DNA level, the sequence is TGTGCCAGCGGATACAGGTTTGAAAAACTGTTTTTT. Its translation reads: CASGYRFEKLFF.